This TCR beta chain was sequenced for a study of blood T cell repertoires in COVID-19. The assay was immunoSEQ multiplex PCR, and TCRdb's table has in-frame clones only and misses some. The data hold 75,000 to 95,000 clones, with around 90% observed a single time. The V segment lost 6 bases and the J segment 2 bases; nucleotides outside the gene matches: 2. The CDR3 has 14 residues. Germline V gives CDR1 SNHLY, CDR2 FYNNEI. Sequencing was done on a sample of peripheral blood. V is TRBV2 and J is TRBJ1-5, with TRBD1 matching 9 bases. This TCR derives from a human donor in a cohort sampled during active COVID-19. CDR3 DNA: TGTGCCAGCAGACAGGGGGCCCGCAATCAGCCCCAGCATTTT. It yields the protein CASRQGARNQPQHF.